The 8 T cell receptor beta chains below all came from one sample that was sequenced in a study of T-cell reconstitution after alpha-beta-depleted transplantation in children. Preparing the TCRbeta library involved the use of unique molecular identifiers. Each CDR3 protein gets one entry after TCRdb re-called the PCR reads with MiXCR. The sample has about 500,000 distinct CDR3 sequences, about 31% seen once. Sequenced material: PBMCs from the stem cell graft donor, taken from the stem cell graft. These receptors were obtained from a human donor who donated a stem cell graft to a child with aplastic anemia.

The rearrangement uses TRBV2 and TRBJ1-1; D is uncertain. This CDR3 spans 16 amino acids. The V gene's germline CDR1 is SNHLY and CDR2 FYNNEI. Trimming took off 11 bases at V and 1 base at J, with 23 bases between the two ends. The CDR3 region is CAFIGSGRWSNTEAFF. The CDR3, as DNA: TGTGCCTTCATAGGGTCGGGGAGGTGGTCGAACACTGAAGCTTTCTTT. Filled out from reference TRBV2 and TRBJ1-1, the complete variable domain reads EPEVTQTPSHQVTQMGQEVILRCVPISNHLYFYWYRQILGQKVEFLVSFYNNEISEKSEIFDDQFSVERPDGSNFTLKIRSTKLEDSAMYFCAFIGSGRWSNTEAFFGQGTRLTVV.

The chain has TRBV28 and TRBJ2-7; 11 bases match TRBD2. Trimming cost V 6 bases and J 5 bases; bases outside gene matches: 12. This CDR3 has 16 amino acids. CDR1 is MDHEN, CDR2 SYDVKM, per germline. The CDR3 DNA reads as TGTGCCAGCAGACTACCCCCCGGGACTAGCGGACACGAGCAGTACTTC. Translation: CASRLPPGTSGHEQYF.

The chain has TRBV4-1 and TRBJ1-6; TRBD1 matches at 8 bases. The CDR3 extends over 15 amino acids. V lost 3 bases and J lost 7; bases outside the gene matches: 5. CDR1 is MGHRA and CDR2 is YSYEKL in the germline V gene. The DNA of the CDR3 is TGCGCCAGCAGCCATGGGACAGGAGGAAATTCACCCCTCCACTTT. It codes for CASSHGTGGNSPLHF.

This clonotype has more than one count but fewer than ten. The chain is built from TRBV20-1 and TRBJ2-6, with D tentatively TRBD1 (6 bases). The germline gives CDR1 DFQATT, CDR2 SNEGSKA (reference sequence). This CDR3 has 18 amino acids. V shed 0 bases and J shed 0 bases, with 15 bases lying between them. CDR3 sequence reads: CSARDWTDLSSGANVLTF. CDR3 DNA: TGCAGTGCTAGAGACTGGACAGACCTTAGCTCTGGGGCCAACGTCCTGACTTTC.

The CDR3 DNA follows: TGTGCCAGCAGCGCGGGACTAGCAGTATACAATGAGCAGTTCTTC. This gives the protein CASSAGLAVYNEQFF. The chain carries TRBV11-1 and TRBJ2-1, with 9 bases that match TRBD2. CDR1 and CDR2 (germline): SGHAT, FQDESV (reference sequence). Trimming took 5 bases from V and 4 from J; bases not matched to a gene: 6. The CDR3 spans 15 residues.

The chain recombines TRBV12-3 or TRBV12-4 with TRBJ2-1, with 9 positions matching TRBD2. The trim removed 10 bases at V and 2 bases at J, leaving 6 bases unmatched. The CDR3 length is 14 residues. The CDR3 sequence is CATTGLATYNEQFF. CDR3 nucleotide sequence: TGTGCCACCACAGGACTAGCGACCTACAATGAGCAGTTCTTC.

The genes are TRBV6-1 and TRBJ2-3, with D hard to call. The germline gives CDR1 MNHNS, CDR2 SASEGT. Trimming cost V 5 bases and J 1 base, with 7 bases left between them. The CDR3 contains 13 residues. The CDR3 protein is CASSQRRTDTQYF. CDR3 sequence (DNA): TGTGCCAGCAGTCAACGACGCACAGATACGCAGTATTTT.

This sequence joins TRBV5-6 and TRBJ2-7, with 7 bases fitting TRBD1. The trim removed 6 bases at V and 2 bases at J, leaving 14 bases unmatched. CDR1 and CDR2 from the germline V gene are SGHDT and YYEEEE. This CDR3 has 16 amino acids. CDR3 DNA: TGTGCCAGCACCCGAGGGGGCAGGGGGAGCGCCTACGAGCAGTACTTC. Protein: CASTRGGRGSAYEQYF.